This TCR beta chain was recovered during a study of OX40 agonist ivuxolimab in advanced cancers. Study as a whole: Ivuxolimab, an antibody acting as an agonist of OX40 (CD134), was used to treat patients.

A word on this clone: This CDR3 is also generated by other DNA sequences in the sample.

Germline trimming cut 6 bases from V and 5 bases from J; bases unmatched to any gene: 4. From germline, CDR1 is SEHNR and CDR2 FQNEAQ (reference sequence). The CDR3 is made up of 15 amino acids. Profiled with immunoSEQ multiplex PCR; TCRdb holds only in-frame clones, not every one. In the table there are tens of thousands of clones, 85% to 90% of which are singletons. This receptor was identified in an adult with an advanced solid tumor such as melanoma, head and neck, liver or kidney cancer. The sample here was CD4+ or CD8+ T cells sorted from blood, taken in a trial of the OX40 agonist ivuxolimab. The chain is built from TRBV7-9 and TRBJ1-6; 10 bases map to TRBD1. The CDR3 loop is CASSPGTGDNSPLHF. The CDR3 DNA sequence: TGTGCCAGCAGTCCCGGGACAGGGGATAATTCACCCCTCCACTTT.